This entry describes one TCR beta chain. The sample originates from a study of blood T cell repertoires in COVID-19. Study summary: T cells, B-cell-depleted T cells, or PBMCs provided the cDNA or gDNA that served as material.

Trimming took 4 bases from V and 4 from J; bases not matched to a gene: 5. The V gene's germline CDR1 is LGHDT and CDR2 YNNKEL (reference sequence). This CDR3 is built from 15 residues. TCRdb's table, derived via immunoSEQ multiplex PCR, lists solely in-frame clones and lacks some. This sample has 200,000 to 300,000 clones, with around 89% found just once. Recovered participants had two consecutive negative NP/OP PCR tests, healthcare professional clearance, or symptom resolution. The sequencing sample was made of PBMCs or T cells enriched from blood (not recorded which). The rearrangement uses TRBV3-1 (or the pseudogene TRBV3-2) and TRBJ2-5, with TRBD2 matching 11 bases. This TCR came from a woman in her twenties or thirties who had recovered from COVID-19. The CDR3 sequence is CASSRIAGGGETQYF. CDR3 bases: TGTGCCAGCAGCCGAATAGCGGGAGGGGGAGAGACCCAGTACTTC.